This T cell receptor (beta chain) was recovered during a study of regulatory T cells in long-lasting Graves disease. Sequencing libraries for TCR beta were prepared with iRepertoire HTBI primers and Arm-PCR of CDR3 regions. One entry per CDR3 protein results from TCRdb running MiXCR on the multiplex PCR reads. The sample holds 350,000 to 500,000 distinct CDR3 sequences, around a fifth seen once. The time point denotes: persistent/refractory GD, antithyroid drugs over 5 years with positive TRAb. PBMC-extracted RNA yielded the TCR library. The table lists this clonotype with a few counts. Specimen: peripheral blood mononuclear cells (PBMCs), collected when the disease was refractory, from a patient treated with antithyroid drugs. The TCR sequence derives from a female donor with Graves disease.

The CDR3 here is CASSLSRDHYEQYF. The CDR3 bases are TGTGCCAGTAGTTTATCTAGAGACCACTACGAGCAGTACTTC. The genes are TRBV19 and TRBJ2-7; D unresolved. With 5 bases removed from V and 3 bases from J, the gap between germline ends came to 14 bases. Germline V gene data show CDR1 as LNHDA and CDR2 as SQIVND (reference sequence). CDR3 length equals 14 residues.